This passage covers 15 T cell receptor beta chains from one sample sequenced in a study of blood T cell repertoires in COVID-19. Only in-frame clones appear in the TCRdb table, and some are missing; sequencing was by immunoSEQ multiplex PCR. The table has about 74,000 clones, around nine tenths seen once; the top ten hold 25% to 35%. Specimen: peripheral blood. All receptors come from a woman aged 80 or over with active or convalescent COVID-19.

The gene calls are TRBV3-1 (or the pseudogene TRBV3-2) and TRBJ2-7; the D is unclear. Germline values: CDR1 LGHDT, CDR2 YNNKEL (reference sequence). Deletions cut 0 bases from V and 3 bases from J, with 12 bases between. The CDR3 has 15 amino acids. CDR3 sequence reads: CASSQDTSPNYEQYF. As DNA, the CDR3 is TGTGCCAGCAGCCAAGATACGTCCCCTAACTACGAGCAGTACTTC.

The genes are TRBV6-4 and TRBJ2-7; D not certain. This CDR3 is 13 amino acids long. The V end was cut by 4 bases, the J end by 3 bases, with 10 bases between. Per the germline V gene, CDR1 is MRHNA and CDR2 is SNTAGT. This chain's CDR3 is CASSVEANYEQYF. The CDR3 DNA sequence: TGTGCCAGCAGTGTCGAAGCGAACTACGAGCAGTACTTC.

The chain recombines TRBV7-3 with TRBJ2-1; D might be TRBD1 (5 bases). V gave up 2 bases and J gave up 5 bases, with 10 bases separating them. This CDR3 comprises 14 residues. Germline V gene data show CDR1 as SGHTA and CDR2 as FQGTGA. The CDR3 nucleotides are TGTGCCAGCAGCTTACAGGGAATGGACAATGAGCAGTTCTTC. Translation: CASSLQGMDNEQFF.

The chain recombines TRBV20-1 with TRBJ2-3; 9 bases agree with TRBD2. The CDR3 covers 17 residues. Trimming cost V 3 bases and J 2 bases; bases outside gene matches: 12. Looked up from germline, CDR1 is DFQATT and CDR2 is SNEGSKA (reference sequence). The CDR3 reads CSASIRVGGGATDTQYF. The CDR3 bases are TGCAGTGCTAGTATTCGGGTAGGCGGGGGGGCCACAGATACGCAGTATTTT.

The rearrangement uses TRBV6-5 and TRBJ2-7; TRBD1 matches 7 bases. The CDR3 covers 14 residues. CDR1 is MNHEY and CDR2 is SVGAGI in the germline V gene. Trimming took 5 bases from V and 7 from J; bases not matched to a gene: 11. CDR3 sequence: CASSHRDSFGEQYF. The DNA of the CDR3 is TGTGCCAGCAGTCACCGGGACAGCTTTGGGGAGCAGTACTTC.

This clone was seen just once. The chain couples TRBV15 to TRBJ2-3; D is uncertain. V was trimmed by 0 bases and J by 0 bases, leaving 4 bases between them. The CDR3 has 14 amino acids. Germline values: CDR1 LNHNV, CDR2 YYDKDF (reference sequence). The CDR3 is CATSRDYSTDTQYF. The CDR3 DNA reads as TGTGCCACCAGCAGAGACTACAGCACAGATACGCAGTATTTT.

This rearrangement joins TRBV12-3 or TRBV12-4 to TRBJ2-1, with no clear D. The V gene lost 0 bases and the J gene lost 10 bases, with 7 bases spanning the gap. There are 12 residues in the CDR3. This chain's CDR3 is CASSLATVEQFF. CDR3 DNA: TGTGCCAGCAGTTTAGCAACGGTCGAGCAGTTCTTC.

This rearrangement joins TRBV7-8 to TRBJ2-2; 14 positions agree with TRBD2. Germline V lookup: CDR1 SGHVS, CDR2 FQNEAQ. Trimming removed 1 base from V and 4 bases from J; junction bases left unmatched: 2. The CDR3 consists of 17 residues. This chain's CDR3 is CASSLGLAGGPTGELFF. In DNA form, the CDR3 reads TGTGCCAGCAGCTTAGGACTAGCGGGGGGGCCCACCGGGGAGCTGTTTTTT.

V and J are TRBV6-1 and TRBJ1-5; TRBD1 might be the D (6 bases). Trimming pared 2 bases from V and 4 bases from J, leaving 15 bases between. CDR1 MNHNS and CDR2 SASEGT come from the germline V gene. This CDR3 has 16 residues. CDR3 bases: TGTGCCAGCAGTGAAATGGTGGTCAGGGGAAATCAGCCCCAGCATTTT. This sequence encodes CASSEMVVRGNQPQHF.

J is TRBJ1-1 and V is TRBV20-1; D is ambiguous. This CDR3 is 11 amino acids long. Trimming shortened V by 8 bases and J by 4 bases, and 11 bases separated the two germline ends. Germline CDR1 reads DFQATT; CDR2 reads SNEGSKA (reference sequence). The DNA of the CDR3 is TGCAGTAATAAGCGGGGCACTGAAGCTTTCTTT. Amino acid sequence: CSNKRGTEAFF.

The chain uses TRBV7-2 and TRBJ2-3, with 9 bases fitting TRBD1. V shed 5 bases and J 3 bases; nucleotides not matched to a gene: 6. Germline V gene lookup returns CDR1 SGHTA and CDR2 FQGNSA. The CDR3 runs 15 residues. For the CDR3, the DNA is TGTGCCAGCAGCAAAGGACAGGGGTCGACAGATACGCAGTATTTT. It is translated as CASSKGQGSTDTQYF.

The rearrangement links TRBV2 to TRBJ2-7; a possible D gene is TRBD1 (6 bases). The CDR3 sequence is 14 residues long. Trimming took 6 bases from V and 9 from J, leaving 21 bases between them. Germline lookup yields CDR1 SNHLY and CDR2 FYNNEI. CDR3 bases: TGTGCCAGCAGCGGTTCAAGACAGGAGGTAACGCAGTACTTC. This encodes CASSGSRQEVTQYF.

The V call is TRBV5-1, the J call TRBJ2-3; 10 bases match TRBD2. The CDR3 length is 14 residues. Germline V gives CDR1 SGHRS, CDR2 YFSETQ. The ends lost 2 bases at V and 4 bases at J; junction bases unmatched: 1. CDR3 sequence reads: CASSLAGGPDTQYF. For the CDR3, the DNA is TGCGCCAGCAGCTTAGCGGGGGGGCCAGATACGCAGTATTTT.

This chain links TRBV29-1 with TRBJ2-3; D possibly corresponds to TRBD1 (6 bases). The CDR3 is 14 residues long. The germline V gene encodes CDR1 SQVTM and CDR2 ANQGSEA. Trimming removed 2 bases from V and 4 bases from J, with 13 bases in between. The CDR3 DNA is TGCAGCGTTGAAACAGGGCAAGGTTCAGATACGCAGTATTTT. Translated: CSVETGQGSDTQYF.

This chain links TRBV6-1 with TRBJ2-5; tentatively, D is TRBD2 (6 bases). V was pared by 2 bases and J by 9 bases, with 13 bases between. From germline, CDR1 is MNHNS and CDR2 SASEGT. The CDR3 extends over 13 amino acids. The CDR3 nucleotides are TGTGCCAGCAGTGAACTGGCCCCGGGGGCCCAGTACTTC. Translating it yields CASSELAPGAQYF.